The clone carrying this TCR beta chain came up many times. These data belong to a study of T cells in Graves' hyperthyroidism and ophthalmopathy. Amplification of TCR beta CDR3 regions used RNA as the template. First-round RT-PCR with HTBI primers amplified the TCR CDR3 region. Each CDR3 protein gets one entry after TCRdb re-called the multiplex PCR reads with MiXCR. The sample includes over 400,000 distinct CDR3 sequences, roughly 14% of them seen just once. The sample comprised blood. This clonotype was sampled from a man between 18 and 35 years old with Graves' ophthalmopathy.

CDR3 loop: CASSSQQGAGRQFF. The DNA for the CDR3 is TGTGCCAGCAGTTCCCAACAGGGGGCTGGTAGGCAGTTCTTC. V gene TRBV12-3 or TRBV12-4 combines with J gene TRBJ2-1, with 9 positions matching TRBD1. V lost 4 bases to trimming and J lost 12 bases; unmatched junction nucleotides: 10. The CDR3 is made up of 14 amino acids.